The present T cell receptor beta chain was sequenced within a study of T cells in Graves' hyperthyroidism and ophthalmopathy. Regions amplified from RNA transcripts were the TCR beta CDR3 regions. Primed by the HTBI set, a first-round RT-PCR was run on the TCR CDR3. TCRdb re-called the multiplex PCR reads through MiXCR, storing one row per CDR3 protein. The table has around 400,000 distinct CDR3 sequences, about 13% seen once. The ends were cut back, 0 bases at V and 6 bases at J, with 15 bases in the middle. This CDR3 is built from 16 residues. Germline V gives CDR1 LGHNA, CDR2 YNFKEQ. This clonotype has a count of ten or more.

The source of this sequence is a woman aged 18 to 35 with Graves' hyperthyroidism. The sequencing sample was made of blood. The chain is built from TRBV4-2 and TRBJ1-5, with D unresolved. The DNA of the CDR3 is TGTGCCAGCAGCCAAGATCGGAGGGCAGAGGGTCAGCCCCAGCATTTT. It encodes CASSQDRRAEGQPQHF.